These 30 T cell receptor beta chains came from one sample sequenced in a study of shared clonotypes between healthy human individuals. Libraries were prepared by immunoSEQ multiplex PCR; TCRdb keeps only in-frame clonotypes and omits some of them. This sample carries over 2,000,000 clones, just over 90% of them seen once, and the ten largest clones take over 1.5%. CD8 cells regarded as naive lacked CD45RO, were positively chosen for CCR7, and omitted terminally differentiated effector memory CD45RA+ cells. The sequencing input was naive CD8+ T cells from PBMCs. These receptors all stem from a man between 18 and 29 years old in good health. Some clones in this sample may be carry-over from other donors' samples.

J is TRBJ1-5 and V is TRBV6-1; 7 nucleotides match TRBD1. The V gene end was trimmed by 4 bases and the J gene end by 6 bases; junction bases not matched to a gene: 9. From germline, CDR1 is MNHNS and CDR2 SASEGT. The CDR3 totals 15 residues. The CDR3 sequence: CASSVLRQGRQPQHF. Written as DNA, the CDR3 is TGTGCCAGCAGTGTACTCCGACAGGGTCGTCAGCCCCAGCATTTT.

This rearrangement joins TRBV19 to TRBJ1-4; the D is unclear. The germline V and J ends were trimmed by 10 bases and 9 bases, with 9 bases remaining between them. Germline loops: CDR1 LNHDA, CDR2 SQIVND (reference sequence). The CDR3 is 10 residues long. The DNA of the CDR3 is TGTGCCACCCATCCGCAAAAACTGTTTTTT. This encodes CATHPQKLFF.

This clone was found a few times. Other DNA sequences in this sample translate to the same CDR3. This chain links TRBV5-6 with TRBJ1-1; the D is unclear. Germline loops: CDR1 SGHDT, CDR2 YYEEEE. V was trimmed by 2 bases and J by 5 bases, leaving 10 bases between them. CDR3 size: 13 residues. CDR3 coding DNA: TGTGCCAGCAGCTTTGGCGTGGGAACTGAAGCTTTCTTT. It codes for CASSFGVGTEAFF.

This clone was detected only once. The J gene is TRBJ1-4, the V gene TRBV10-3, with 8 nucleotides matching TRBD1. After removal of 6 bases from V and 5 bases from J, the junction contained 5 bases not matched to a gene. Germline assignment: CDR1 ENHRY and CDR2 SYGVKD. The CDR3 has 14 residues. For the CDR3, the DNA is TGTGCCATCAGGAGGACAGGGCCGAATGAAAAACTGTTTTTT. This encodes CAIRRTGPNEKLFF.

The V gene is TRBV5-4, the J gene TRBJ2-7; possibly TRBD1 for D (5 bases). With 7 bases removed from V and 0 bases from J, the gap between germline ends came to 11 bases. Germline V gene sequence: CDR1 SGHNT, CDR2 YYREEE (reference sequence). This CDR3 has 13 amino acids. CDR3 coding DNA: TGTGCCAGCGAGACAGAGAGCTCCTACGAGCAGTACTTC. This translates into CASETESSYEQYF.

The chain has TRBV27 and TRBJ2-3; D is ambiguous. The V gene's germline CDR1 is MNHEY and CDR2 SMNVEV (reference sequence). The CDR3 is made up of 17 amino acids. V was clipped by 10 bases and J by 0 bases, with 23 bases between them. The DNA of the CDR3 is TGTGCCACCGATCGACAATACCCCCGTGCTAGCACAGATACGCAGTATTTT. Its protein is CATDRQYPRASTDTQYF.

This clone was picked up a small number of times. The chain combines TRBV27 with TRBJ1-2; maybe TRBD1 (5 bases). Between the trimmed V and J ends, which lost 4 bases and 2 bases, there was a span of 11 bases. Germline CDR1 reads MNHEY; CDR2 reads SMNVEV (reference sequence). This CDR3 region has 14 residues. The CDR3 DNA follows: TGTGCCAGCAGTTACCGGGACGGGAACTATGGCTACACCTTC. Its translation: CASSYRDGNYGYTF.

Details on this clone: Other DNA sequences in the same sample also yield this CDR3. The DNA for the CDR3 is TGTGCCAGCAGTCAAGGGAGCTCCTACGAGCAGTACTTC. Translation gives CASSQGSSYEQYF. This rearrangement joins TRBV27 to TRBJ2-7; maybe TRBD2 (5 bases). Germline CDR1 reads MNHEY; CDR2 reads SMNVEV (reference sequence). The CDR3 extends over 13 amino acids. Trimming removed 5 bases at V and 0 bases at J, with 8 bases between.

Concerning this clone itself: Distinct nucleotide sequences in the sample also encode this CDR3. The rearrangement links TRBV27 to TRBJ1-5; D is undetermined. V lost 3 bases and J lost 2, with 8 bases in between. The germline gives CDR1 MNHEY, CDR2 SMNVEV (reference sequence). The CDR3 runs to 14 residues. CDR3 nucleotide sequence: TGTGCCAGCAGTTTGATCGGAGGCAATCAGCCCCAGCATTTT. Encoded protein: CASSLIGGNQPQHF.

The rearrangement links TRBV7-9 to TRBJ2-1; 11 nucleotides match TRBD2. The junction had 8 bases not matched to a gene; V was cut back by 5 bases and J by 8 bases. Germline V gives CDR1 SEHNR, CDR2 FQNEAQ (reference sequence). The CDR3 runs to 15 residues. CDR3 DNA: TGTGCCAGCAGCGATGGACTAGCGGGTGGGGATGAGCAGTTCTTC. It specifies CASSDGLAGGDEQFF.

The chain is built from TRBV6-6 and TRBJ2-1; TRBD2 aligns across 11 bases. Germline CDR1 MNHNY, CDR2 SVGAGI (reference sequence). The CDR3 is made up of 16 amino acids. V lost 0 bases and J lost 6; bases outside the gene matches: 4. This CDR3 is CASSYSKTSGGNEQFF. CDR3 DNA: TGTGCCAGCAGTTACTCGAAAACTAGCGGGGGCAATGAGCAGTTCTTC.

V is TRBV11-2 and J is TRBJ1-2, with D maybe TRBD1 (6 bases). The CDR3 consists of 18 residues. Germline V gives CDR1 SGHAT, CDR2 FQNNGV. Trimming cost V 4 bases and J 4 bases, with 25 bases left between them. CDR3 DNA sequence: TGTGCCAGCAGCTCCGAGGTAGAACAGGGTAACCCAGCCTATGGCTACACCTTC. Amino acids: CASSSEVEQGNPAYGYTF.

Written as DNA, the CDR3 is TGTGCCAGCAGCTTAATCCTAGCGGGAGTAAGCACAGATACGCAGTATTTT. This sequence encodes CASSLILAGVSTDTQYF. The V and J genes are TRBV7-6 and TRBJ2-3; 10 bases line up with TRBD2. With 2 bases clipped from V and 0 bases from J, the junction kept 5 bases outside the gene matches. CDR3 size: 17 residues. Germline values: CDR1 SGHVS, CDR2 FNYEAQ.

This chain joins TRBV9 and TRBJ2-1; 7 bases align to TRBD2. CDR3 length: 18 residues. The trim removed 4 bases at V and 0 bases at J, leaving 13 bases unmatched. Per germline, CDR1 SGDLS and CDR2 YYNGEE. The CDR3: CASSPRSGLRSSYNEQFF. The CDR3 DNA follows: TGTGCCAGCAGCCCCCGATCGGGACTACGTAGCTCCTACAATGAGCAGTTCTTC.

The CDR3 loop reads CASSSSGAAYEQYF. The CDR3 nucleotides read TGTGCCAGCAGTTCTAGCGGGGCGGCCTACGAGCAGTACTTC. The chain is built from TRBV28 and TRBJ2-7; 9 bases align to TRBD2. The CDR3 runs 14 residues. Germline loops: CDR1 MDHEN, CDR2 SYDVKM. Germline trimming cut 4 bases from V and 2 bases from J; bases unmatched to any gene: 3.

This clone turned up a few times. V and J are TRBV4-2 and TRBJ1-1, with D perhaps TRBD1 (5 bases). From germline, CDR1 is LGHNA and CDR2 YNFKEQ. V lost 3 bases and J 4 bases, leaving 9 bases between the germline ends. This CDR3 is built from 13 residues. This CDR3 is CASSQGLGTEAFF. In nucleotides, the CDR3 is TGTGCCAGCAGCCAGGGACTGGGCACTGAAGCTTTCTTT.

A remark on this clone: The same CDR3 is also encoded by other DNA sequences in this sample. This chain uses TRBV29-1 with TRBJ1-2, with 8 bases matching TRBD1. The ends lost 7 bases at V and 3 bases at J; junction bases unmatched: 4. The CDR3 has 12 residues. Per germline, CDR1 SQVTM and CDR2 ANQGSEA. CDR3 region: CSAAGGDYGYTF. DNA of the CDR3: TGCAGCGCGGCAGGGGGCGACTATGGCTACACCTTC.

In nucleotides, the CDR3 is TGTGCCAGTATCTTTCGCTCCAGTTCCTTAGGCGCTGAAGCTTTCTTT. It specifies CASIFRSSSLGAEAFF. This chain uses TRBV19 with TRBJ1-1; D remains unclear. The CDR3 length is 16 residues. V was shortened by 7 bases and J by 6 bases, with 24 bases between the two germline ends. CDR1 and CDR2 (germline): LNHDA, SQIVND (reference sequence).

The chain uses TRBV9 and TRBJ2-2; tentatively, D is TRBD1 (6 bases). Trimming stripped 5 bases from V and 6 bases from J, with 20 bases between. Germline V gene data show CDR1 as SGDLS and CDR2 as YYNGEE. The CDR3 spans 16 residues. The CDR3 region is CASRNYNPRGAGELFF. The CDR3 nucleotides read TGTGCCAGCAGGAATTACAATCCCAGGGGAGCCGGGGAGCTGTTTTTT.

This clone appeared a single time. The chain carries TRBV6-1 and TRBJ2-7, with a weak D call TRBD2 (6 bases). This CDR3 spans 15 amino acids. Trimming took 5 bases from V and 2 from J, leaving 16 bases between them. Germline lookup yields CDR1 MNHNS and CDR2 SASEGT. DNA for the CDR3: TGTGCCAGCAGTTTAAAGGGACTTTCGCCCTACGAGCAGTACTTC. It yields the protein CASSLKGLSPYEQYF.

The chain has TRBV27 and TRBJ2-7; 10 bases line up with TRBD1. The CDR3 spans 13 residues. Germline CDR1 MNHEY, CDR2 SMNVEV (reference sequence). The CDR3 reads CVVTGTGAYEQYF. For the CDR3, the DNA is TGTGTCGTGACCGGGACAGGGGCCTACGAGCAGTACTTC.

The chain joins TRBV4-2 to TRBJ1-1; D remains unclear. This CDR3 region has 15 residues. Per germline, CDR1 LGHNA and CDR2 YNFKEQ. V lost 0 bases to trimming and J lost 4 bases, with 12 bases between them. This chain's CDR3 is CASSQEAVGSTEAFF. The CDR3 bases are TGTGCCAGCAGCCAAGAAGCGGTAGGGAGCACTGAAGCTTTCTTT.

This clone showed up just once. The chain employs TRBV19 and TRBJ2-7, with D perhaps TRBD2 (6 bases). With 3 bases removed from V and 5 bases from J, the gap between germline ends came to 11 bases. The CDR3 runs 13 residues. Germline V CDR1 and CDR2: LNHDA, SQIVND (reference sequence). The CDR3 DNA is TGTGCCAGTAGTATGGTACTAGCAAACGAGCAGTACTTC. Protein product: CASSMVLANEQYF. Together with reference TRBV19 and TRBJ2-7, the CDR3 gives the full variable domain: DGGITQSPKYLFRKEGQNVTLSCEQNLNHDAMYWYRQDPGQGLRLIYYSQIVNDFQKGDIAEGYSVSREKKESFPLTVTSAQKNPTAFYLCASSMVLANEQYFGPGTRLTVT.

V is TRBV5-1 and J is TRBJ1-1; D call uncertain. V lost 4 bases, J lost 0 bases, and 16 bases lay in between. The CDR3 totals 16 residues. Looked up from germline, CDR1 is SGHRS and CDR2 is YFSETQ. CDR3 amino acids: CASSPPPDGMNTEAFF. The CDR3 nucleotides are TGCGCCAGCAGCCCCCCCCCGGACGGCATGAACACTGAAGCTTTCTTT. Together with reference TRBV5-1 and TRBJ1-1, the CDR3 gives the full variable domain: KAGVTQTPRYLIKTRGQQVTLSCSPISGHRSVSWYQQTPGQGLQFLFEYFSETQRNKGNFPGRFSGRQFSNSRSEMNVSTLELGDSALYLCASSPPPDGMNTEAFFGQGTRLTVV.

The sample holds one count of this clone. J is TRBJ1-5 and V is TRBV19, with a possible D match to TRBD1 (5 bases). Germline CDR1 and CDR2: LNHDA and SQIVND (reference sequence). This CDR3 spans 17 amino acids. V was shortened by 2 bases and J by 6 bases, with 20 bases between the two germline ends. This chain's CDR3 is CASSINYWGSVTQPQHF. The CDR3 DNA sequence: TGTGCCAGTAGTATAAATTATTGGGGGTCCGTTACTCAGCCCCAGCATTTT.

The CDR3 coding sequence is TGTGCCAGCAGCTGGTTGCTCTCAGGGGCCAACGTCCTGACTTTC. Protein: CASSWLLSGANVLTF. The rearrangement links TRBV13 to TRBJ2-6; D remains ambiguous. Germline V gives CDR1 PRHDT, CDR2 FYEKMQ (reference sequence). V gave up 4 bases and J gave up 4 bases, with 11 bases separating them. This CDR3 region has 15 residues.

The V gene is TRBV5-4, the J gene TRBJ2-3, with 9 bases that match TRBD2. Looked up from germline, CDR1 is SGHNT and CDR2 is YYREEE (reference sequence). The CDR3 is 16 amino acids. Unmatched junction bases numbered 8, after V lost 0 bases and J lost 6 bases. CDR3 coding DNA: TGTGCCAGCAGCTTGGCGGTAGCGGGAGCCCCGGATACGCAGTATTTT. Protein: CASSLAVAGAPDTQYF.

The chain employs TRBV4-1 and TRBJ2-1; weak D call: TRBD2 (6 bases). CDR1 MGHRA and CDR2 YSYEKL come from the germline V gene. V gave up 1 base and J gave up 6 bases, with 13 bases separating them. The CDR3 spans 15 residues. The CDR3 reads CASSQAPGLLNEQFF. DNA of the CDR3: TGCGCCAGCAGCCAAGCACCGGGACTGCTCAATGAGCAGTTCTTC.

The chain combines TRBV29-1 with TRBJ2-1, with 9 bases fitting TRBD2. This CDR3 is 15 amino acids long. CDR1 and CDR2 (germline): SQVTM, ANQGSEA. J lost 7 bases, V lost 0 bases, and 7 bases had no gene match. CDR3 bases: TGCAGCGTTGAAGATGCAAGACTAGCGGTTAATGAGCAGTTCTTC. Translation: CSVEDARLAVNEQFF.

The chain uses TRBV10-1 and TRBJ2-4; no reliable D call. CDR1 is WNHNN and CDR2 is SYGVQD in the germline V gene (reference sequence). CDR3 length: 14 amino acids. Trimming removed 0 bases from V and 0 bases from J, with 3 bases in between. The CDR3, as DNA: TGCGCCAGCAGTGAGTCCAAAGCCAAAAACATTCAGTACTTC. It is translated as CASSESKAKNIQYF.